A selection of T cell receptor beta chains follows, all from one sample in a study of shared clonotypes between healthy human individuals. Only in-frame clones appear in the TCRdb table, and some are missing; sequencing was by immunoSEQ multiplex PCR. The table has roughly 2,000,000 clones, about 95% seen once; the top ten hold 0.95% to 1.5%. Sequences were obtained from naive CD8+ T cells sorted from blood. The receptors stem from a man aged 18 to 35 in good health. CDR3s include the opening cysteine and the closing phenylalanine or tryptophan. A D gene is named only where the DNA matches it firmly. The listing skips clone size in some rows; elsewhere it reads once, few, many or a size class.

TGTGCCAGCAGCTTTAGGGGTAGCGAGACCCAGTACTTC CASSFRGSETQYF TRBJ2-5 TRBV11-2 NA NA
TGTGCCAGCAGTCAGCAGGGTTTCACTGAAGCTTTCTTT CASSQQGFTEAFF TRBJ1-1 TRBV27 NA NA
TGTGCCAGCAGCTTAGGACTAGCGGGAAACGGGGAGCAGTACTTC CASSLGLAGNGEQYF TRBJ2-7 TRBV7-9 TRBD2 NA
TGTGCCAGCAGCTTGGGTACCACTAGCGGAAGCTCCTACGAGCAGTACTTC CASSLGTTSGSSYEQYF TRBJ2-7 TRBV5-6 TRBD2 NA
TGTGCCAGCAGCTTGGGACAGGGGCCCGTCTATGGCTACACCTTC CASSLGQGPVYGYTF TRBJ1-2 TRBV11-2 TRBD1 NA
TGTGCCAGTAGTAGCAGGGGGCAAACGAACACTGAAGCTTTCTTT CASSSRGQTNTEAFF TRBJ1-1 TRBV19 TRBD1 NA
TGTGCCAGCAGCTTACCAGGGTCCTCCTACAATGAGCAGTTCTTC CASSLPGSSYNEQFF TRBJ2-1 TRBV7-9 NA NA
TGTGCCAGCAGTTTAAGAGGGGCCGGGGACACTGAAGCTTTCTTT CASSLRGAGDTEAFF TRBJ1-1 TRBV28 NA NA
TGTGCCAGCAGTGAAGTGGGGCTAGCGGGAGCCGAGCAGTACTTC CASSEVGLAGAEQYF TRBJ2-7 TRBV6-1 TRBD2 NA
TGTGCCAGCAGCCCCCCGACCCGTCCCGCGTACGAGCAGTACTTC CASSPPTRPAYEQYF TRBJ2-7 TRBV11-2 NA NA
TGCGCCAGCAGCCATGGAGATTGGGACAGGGATCTTTTTAACTATGGCTACACCTTC CASSHGDWDRDLFNYGYTF TRBJ1-2 TRBV4-1 TRBD1 once
TGTGCCAGCAGCGACCAACAGGGGCCCATCACAGATACGCAGTATTTT CASSDQQGPITDTQYF TRBJ2-3 TRBV6-6 TRBD1 NA
TGTGCCAGCAGTTACCAGGACGGTAATCAGCCCCAGCATTTT CASSYQDGNQPQHF TRBJ1-5 TRBV6-5 NA NA
TGTGCCAGCAGCGTAGTTGGACTACTACAAGAGACCCAGTACTTC CASSVVGLLQETQYF TRBJ2-5 TRBV9 NA NA
TGTGCCAGCAGTCCTTTCCGGACAGGGGCCTACGAGCAGTACTTC CASSPFRTGAYEQYF TRBJ2-7 TRBV27 TRBD1 NA
TGTGCCAGCAGCGAGGGGGGGTCACGACGACTCCTTGCCGAGCAGTACTTC CASSEGGSRRLLAEQYF TRBJ2-7 TRBV5-5 NA NA
TGTGCCAGCAGCCGACAACCTTCCTATGGCTACACCTTC CASSRQPSYGYTF TRBJ1-2 TRBV11-3 NA NA
TGTGCCAGCAGTGAAGAACTTTGGGGGATAGGATACGAGCAGTACTTC CASSEELWGIGYEQYF TRBJ2-7 TRBV6-1 NA NA
TGCGCCAGCAGTGAGTCTCTGGGCCTCGAGCAGTACTTC CASSESLGLEQYF TRBJ2-7 TRBV10-2 NA NA
TGTGCCAGCAGCTCGGAAGCGGGGGACTACGAGCAGTACTTC CASSSEAGDYEQYF TRBJ2-7 TRBV7-9 TRBD2 NA
TGTGCTAGTGGCTGGGGGACGATTCCGGACGAGCAGTACTTC CASGWGTIPDEQYF TRBJ2-7 TRBV12-5 NA NA
TGTGCCACCCTGGGACCGACAGACCAAGAGACCCAGTACTTC CATLGPTDQETQYF TRBJ2-5 TRBV6-5 NA NA
TGTGCCAGCAGTTACGGAGGACTAGCGGGAACCGGGGAGCTGTTTTTT CASSYGGLAGTGELFF TRBJ2-2 TRBV6-6 TRBD2 NA
TGTGCCGCCTCGGCGGGAGATAGGGAGCAGTACTTC CAASAGDREQYF TRBJ2-7 TRBV27 TRBD2 NA
TGTGCCAGCAGCCACGGGCCGTACGAGCAGTACTTC CASSHGPYEQYF TRBJ2-7 TRBV7-9 NA NA
TGTGCCAGCAGTCTCGCGACAGGGTTGGAGACCCAGTACTTC CASSLATGLETQYF TRBJ2-5 TRBV27 TRBD1 NA
TGTGCCAGCAGCTTAGATATCCATGGCTATGGCTACACCTTC CASSLDIHGYGYTF TRBJ1-2 TRBV13 NA NA
TGTGCCAGCCCTGTTCTTTCGAGCCCCACAGATACGCAGTATTTT CASPVLSSPTDTQYF TRBJ2-3 TRBV7-9 NA NA
TGCGCCAGCAGCCACGGACTAGCGGGACGCGATGAGCAGTTCTTC CASSHGLAGRDEQFF TRBJ2-1 TRBV4-3 TRBD2 NA
TGTGCCAGCAGCTCCCCCTTGGACCATGAGCAGTTCTTC CASSSPLDHEQFF TRBJ2-1 TRBV7-9 NA NA
TGTGCCAGCAGTAGTAGACCGGGCTCCTACAATGAGCAGTTCTTC CASSSRPGSYNEQFF TRBJ2-1 TRBV27 NA NA
TGTGCCTGGAGTGTAATAATGGACCGGGAGCTGTTTTTT CAWSVIMDRELFF TRBJ2-2 TRBV30 NA NA
TGTGCCACTACTCCCGCCGCCGGGGCCCCGGGGGCGCCGCCCCTCCACTTT CATTPAAGAPGAPPLHF TRBJ1-6 TRBV21-1 NA NA
TGTGCCAGCAGTTTATTTGTCCGTGGGGCTCAGGGACTTGTCGGGGAGCTGTTTTTT CASSLFVRGAQGLVGELFF TRBJ2-2 TRBV27 NA NA
TGTGCCAGCAGCTTCAGGGGGCCCTACGAGCAGTACTTC CASSFRGPYEQYF TRBJ2-7 TRBV7-2 TRBD1 NA
TGTGCCAGCAGCCCACGTAGGACAGGATCGACTAATGAAAAACTGTTTTTT CASSPRRTGSTNEKLFF TRBJ1-4 TRBV7-8 TRBD1 NA
TGTGCCAGCAGCAGAAGCTGGGACAATGAGCAGTTCTTC CASSRSWDNEQFF TRBJ2-1 TRBV7-6 NA NA
TGTGCCAGCAGTCCGATGGGCCCTATAAACCCCACTGAAGCTTTCTTT CASSPMGPINPTEAFF TRBJ1-1 TRBV27 NA NA
TGCGCCAGCAGCCAAGGACTAGCGGTCTACGAGCAGTACTTC CASSQGLAVYEQYF TRBJ2-7 TRBV4-3 TRBD2 NA
TGTGCCAGCACGTTTTTCGGAAACACCGGGGAGCTGTTTTTT CASTFFGNTGELFF TRBJ2-2 TRBV27 NA NA
TGCGCCAGCAGTGACACACAGGGGGCGCATGAGCAGTTCTTC CASSDTQGAHEQFF TRBJ2-1 TRBV10-1 TRBD1 NA
TGCGCCAGCAGTTCCGAGACGGGAGTCTACAATGAGCAGTTCTTC CASSSETGVYNEQFF TRBJ2-1 TRBV10-2 NA NA
TGTGCCAGTAGTATTCGGGACAGGGGGTACGAGCAGTACTTC CASSIRDRGYEQYF TRBJ2-7 TRBV19 TRBD1 NA
TGCGCCAGCAGCCAGCTGGACAGCCAGAAAAACATTCAGTACTTC CASSQLDSQKNIQYF TRBJ2-4 TRBV4-1 NA NA
TGTGCCAGCAGCTCCTTCGACCCTCTACATGGCTACACCTTC CASSSFDPLHGYTF TRBJ1-2 TRBV7-9 NA once
TGTGCCAGCAGTTTATCCACGGTCAATCAGCCCCAGCATTTT CASSLSTVNQPQHF TRBJ1-5 TRBV28 NA NA
TGTGCCAGTAGTATAGCCTCCGCTAGCGGGAGTTTTTACGAGCAGTACTTC CASSIASASGSFYEQYF TRBJ2-7 TRBV19 TRBD2 NA
TGTGCCAGCACCGAAACCGGGCTCAGCTATGGCTACACCTTC CASTETGLSYGYTF TRBJ1-2 TRBV6-5 NA NA
TGTGCCAGCAGCTTAGTTCGGGCAGATGAAAAACTGTTTTTT CASSLVRADEKLFF TRBJ1-4 TRBV7-9 NA once
TGTGCCAGTAGTATAATTTTTAACATTCGGCTGGGGGCCAACGTCCTGACTTTC CASSIIFNIRLGANVLTF TRBJ2-6 TRBV19 NA NA
TGTGCCAGCAGTTTAAGTTTTTCTGCTAGATACGAGCAGTACTTC CASSLSFSARYEQYF TRBJ2-7 TRBV28 NA NA
TGCGCCAGCAGCCAAGATGGAGCGGGAGAGGGGAATGAGCAGTTCTTC CASSQDGAGEGNEQFF TRBJ2-1 TRBV4-3 TRBD2 once
TGTGCCAGCAGCTTAACCCCCTCCCTCCACTTT CASSLTPSLHF TRBJ1-6 TRBV7-3 NA once
TGTGCCAGCAGCTTGACAGGGACCGGCATCTACGAGCAGTACTTC CASSLTGTGIYEQYF TRBJ2-7 TRBV7-9 TRBD1 NA
TGTGCCAGCAGTGAACCCCCTAGGCAGGGATCCTACGAGCAGTACTTC CASSEPPRQGSYEQYF TRBJ2-7 TRBV6-1 NA NA
TGTGCCATCAGTGAGCTGAACAGGGACGAGCAGTACTTC CAISELNRDEQYF TRBJ2-7 TRBV10-3 NA NA
TGCGCCAGCAGCCGGACTAGCGGCTCCTACAATGAGCAGTTCTTC CASSRTSGSYNEQFF TRBJ2-1 TRBV4-3 TRBD2 NA
TGTGCCAGCAGCCCCGAGGCCCCAGCGGGAGTCTACGAGCAGTACTTC CASSPEAPAGVYEQYF TRBJ2-7 TRBV7-9 TRBD2 NA